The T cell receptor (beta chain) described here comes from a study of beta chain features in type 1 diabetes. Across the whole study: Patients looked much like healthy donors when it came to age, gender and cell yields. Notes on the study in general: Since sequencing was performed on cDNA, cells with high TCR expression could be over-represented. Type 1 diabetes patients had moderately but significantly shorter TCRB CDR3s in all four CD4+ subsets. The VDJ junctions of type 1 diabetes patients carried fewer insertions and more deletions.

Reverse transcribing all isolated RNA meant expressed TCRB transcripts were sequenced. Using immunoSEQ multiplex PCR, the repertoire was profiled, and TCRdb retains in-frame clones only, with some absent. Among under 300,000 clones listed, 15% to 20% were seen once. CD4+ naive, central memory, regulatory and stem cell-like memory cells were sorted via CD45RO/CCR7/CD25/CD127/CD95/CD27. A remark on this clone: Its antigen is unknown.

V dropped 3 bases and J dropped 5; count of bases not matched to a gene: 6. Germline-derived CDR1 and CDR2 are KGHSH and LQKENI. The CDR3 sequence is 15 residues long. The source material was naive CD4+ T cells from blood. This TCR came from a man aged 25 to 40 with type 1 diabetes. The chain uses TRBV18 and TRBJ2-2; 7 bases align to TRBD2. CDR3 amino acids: CASSPALAATGELFF. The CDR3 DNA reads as TGTGCCAGCTCACCGGCTCTAGCGGCAACCGGGGAGCTGTTTTTT.